The 25 T cell receptor beta chains given below trace back to one sample, sequenced in a study of cytomegalovirus exposure and HLA in healthy donors. A multiplex PCR was run with 60 Vbeta primers and 13 Jbeta primers. Assay used: immunoSEQ multiplex PCR; TCRdb lists only in-frame clones, some missing. The table has 150,000 to 200,000 clones, 80% to 90% seen once. The sequenced sample consisted of PBMCs. These receptor sequences come from a man aged 18-30 years in good health and CMV-seropositive.

The rearrangement joins TRBV7-9 to TRBJ1-5; possible D gene TRBD1, 6 bases. CDR1 is SEHNR and CDR2 is FQNEAQ in the germline V gene (reference sequence). The CDR3 extends over 18 amino acids. V gave up 6 bases and J gave up 0 bases, with 21 bases separating them. The CDR3 DNA is TGTGCCAGCAGTAGTCACGGAGCGGGGGCTGGTAGCAATCAGCCCCAGCATTTT. Protein: CASSSHGAGAGSNQPQHF.

CDR3 amino acids: CASSEGAGQETQYF. As DNA, the CDR3 is TGCGCCAGCAGCGAGGGGGCGGGACAAGAGACCCAGTACTTC. The chain carries TRBV5-1 and TRBJ2-5, with a tentative D call TRBD1 (7 bases). V lost 4 bases and J 2 bases, leaving 12 bases between the germline ends. The CDR3 length is 14 residues. Germline CDR1 is SGHRS and CDR2 is YFSETQ.

The genes are TRBV7-8 and TRBJ2-7; D unresolved. CDR1 and CDR2 (germline): SGHVS, FQNEAQ. Trimming took 5 bases from V and 0 from J, leaving 17 bases between them. This CDR3 has 16 residues. In DNA form, the CDR3 reads TGTGCCAGCAGCCATGACCGGGTGGCTAGCTCCTACGAGCAGTACTTC. Translated, it gives CASSHDRVASSYEQYF.

This clone is a singleton in its sample. This chain links TRBV5-4 with TRBJ2-2, with unresolved D. The ends were cut back, 4 bases at V and 3 bases at J, with 7 bases in the middle. The CDR3 totals 13 residues. Germline values: CDR1 SGHNT, CDR2 YYREEE (reference sequence). CDR3 sequence reads: CASSPVYTGELFF. The CDR3 coding sequence is TGTGCCAGCAGCCCCGTATACACCGGGGAGCTGTTTTTT. The whole variable domain, remainder taken from reference TRBV5-4 and TRBJ2-2, is ETGVTQSPTHLIKTRGQQVTLRCSSQSGHNTVSWYQQALGQGPQFIFQYYREEENGRGNFPPRFSGLQFPNYSSELNVNALELDDSALYLCASSPVYTGELFFGEGSRLTVL.

The CDR3, as DNA: TGTGCCAGCAGCCAAGGGGAGGCGGGGTCAGATACGCAGTATTTT. This gives the protein CASSQGEAGSDTQYF. The chain joins TRBV4-2 to TRBJ2-3, with D possibly TRBD2 on 6 matching bases. Deletions cut 1 base from V and 4 bases from J, with 12 bases between. The CDR3 runs 15 residues. Germline assignment: CDR1 LGHNA and CDR2 YNFKEQ.

V gene TRBV6-5 combines with J gene TRBJ2-5, with TRBD2 identical over 8 bases. V gave up 2 bases and J gave up 4 bases; unmatched junction bases: 9. The CDR3 sequence is 16 residues long. Germline-derived CDR1 and CDR2 are MNHEY and SVGAGI. Written as DNA, the CDR3 is TGTGCCAGCAGTTACCTCACCGGGACTAGAGGAGAGACCCAGTACTTC. Protein sequence: CASSYLTGTRGETQYF.

The rearrangement uses TRBV10-3 and TRBJ2-1; 8 bases match TRBD2. V lost 4 bases and J lost 7; bases outside the gene matches: 6. The V gene's germline CDR1 is ENHRY and CDR2 SYGVKD. The CDR3 extends over 14 amino acids. The CDR3 protein is CAISVGLAGNEQFF. CDR3 nucleotides: TGTGCCATCAGTGTCGGACTAGCAGGGAATGAGCAGTTCTTC.

This clone was counted only a few times. This rearrangement joins TRBV6-1 to TRBJ1-5, with D hard to call. The germline gives CDR1 MNHNS, CDR2 SASEGT. V lost 2 bases and J 3 bases, leaving 14 bases between the germline ends. The CDR3 is made up of 16 amino acids. This CDR3 is CASSEPAGLTNQPQHF. Written as DNA, the CDR3 is TGTGCCAGCAGTGAACCGGCAGGACTGACCAATCAGCCCCAGCATTTT.

J is TRBJ2-1 and V is TRBV11-3; TRBD2 might be the D (7 bases). The CDR3 extends over 17 amino acids. Germline values: CDR1 SGHNT, CDR2 YENEEA. V lost 0 bases, J lost 7 bases, and 19 bases lay in between. The CDR3 DNA reads as TGTGCCAGCAGCTTAGATCTGGGTGGGGGGGCCGGTAATGAGCAGTTCTTC. Translating gives CASSLDLGGGAGNEQFF.

This chain joins TRBV5-8 and TRBJ2-7; weak D call: TRBD1 (5 bases). Trimming left V 7 bases short and J 1 base short, with 15 bases between. This CDR3 spans 14 amino acids. The germline V gene has CDR1 SGHTS and CDR2 YDEGEE. CDR3 region: CASSLFRGSYEQYF. The CDR3 DNA reads TGTGCCAGCTCCCTTTTTAGGGGATCCTACGAGCAGTACTTC. The full variable domain, with the rest looked up from reference TRBV5-8 and TRBJ2-7, is EAGVTQSPTHLIKTRGQQATLRCSPISGHTSVYWYQQALGLGLQFLLWYDEGEERNRGNFPPRFSGRQFPNYSSELNVNALELEDSALYLCASSLFRGSYEQYFGPGTRLTVT.

The CDR3 loop reads CASSLGRGDEAFF. The CDR3 region has the DNA TGTGCCAGCAGCTTAGGACGGGGTGATGAAGCTTTCTTT. The V gene is TRBV11-2, the J gene TRBJ1-1; D call uncertain. This CDR3 has 13 amino acids. Trimming cost V 1 base and J 7 bases, with 10 bases left between them. Germline V CDR1 and CDR2: SGHAT, FQNNGV.

The chain combines TRBV5-5 with TRBJ1-1; D may be TRBD1 (5 bases). Trimming took 2 bases from V and 0 from J, leaving 11 bases between them. Germline V gene sequence: CDR1 SGHKS, CDR2 YYEKEE (reference sequence). The CDR3 spans 15 residues. CDR3 DNA sequence: TGTGCCAGCAGCTTCCGACAGTCTGTGAACACTGAAGCTTTCTTT. Residues: CASSFRQSVNTEAFF.

This clone was counted a single time. The CDR3, as DNA: TGTGCCAGCAGCCAAGAGGGTGGTTCTGGCTACACCTTC. Translated: CASSQEGGSGYTF. This chain uses TRBV16 with TRBJ1-2; D remains ambiguous. Per germline, CDR1 KGHSY and CDR2 FQNENV. The germline V and J ends were trimmed by 2 bases and 7 bases, with 11 bases remaining between them. The CDR3 length is 13 residues.

The chain has TRBV28 and TRBJ2-3; 11 nucleotides agree with TRBD1. CDR3 length: 16 amino acids. V gave up 4 bases and J gave up 6 bases; unmatched junction bases: 9. Germline V gives CDR1 MDHEN, CDR2 SYDVKM. The CDR3 sequence: CASSSPGQGARDTQYF. The CDR3 DNA follows: TGTGCCAGCAGTTCCCCCGGACAGGGGGCTAGGGATACGCAGTATTTT.

The genes are TRBV7-9 and TRBJ2-5; D is unclear. The end of the DNA is better explained by TRBJ2-7, so the J call may be wrong. This CDR3 has 12 residues. Germline V CDR1 and CDR2: SEHNR, FQNEAQ (reference sequence). This CDR3 is CASSLPRSEQYF. CDR3 coding DNA: TGTGCCAGCAGCTTACCCAGGTCCGAGCAGTACTTC.

This rearrangement joins TRBV7-2 to TRBJ1-2, with 7 bases lining up with TRBD1. Germline assignment: CDR1 SGHTA and CDR2 FQGNSA. CDR3 size: 12 residues. Germline trimming cut 2 bases from V and 7 bases from J; bases unmatched to any gene: 1. This chain's CDR3 is CASSLRDSGYTF. The DNA of the CDR3 is TGTGCCAGCAGCTTAAGGGACAGTGGCTACACCTTC.

The V and J genes are TRBV5-1 and TRBJ1-3; 7 positions match TRBD1. Germline loops: CDR1 SGHRS, CDR2 YFSETQ. With V trimmed by 1 base and J by 2 bases, 9 bases remained unmatched. The CDR3 sequence is 17 residues long. In nucleotides, the CDR3 is TGCGCCAGCAGCTTGCTAGGGACAGCCTCGGCTGGAAACACCATATATTTT. Its protein product is CASSLLGTASAGNTIYF.

The sample holds one count of this clone. This chain uses TRBV5-1 with TRBJ2-3; 9 nucleotides align to TRBD2. The CDR3 has 15 residues. The germline V gene encodes CDR1 SGHRS and CDR2 YFSETQ. V shed 3 bases, J shed 14 bases, and the junction held 16 bases outside the gene matches. The CDR3, as DNA: TGCGCCAGCAGCTCTTCAGGAGCGGGGGGCCAGCTGGGGTATTTT. Residues: CASSSSGAGGQLGYF.

This clone was counted a single time. The junction departs from germline at one end; a sequencing error may be responsible. The genes are TRBV7-9 and TRBJ1-2; the D gene is possibly TRBD1 (5 bases). Looked up from germline, CDR1 is SEHNR and CDR2 is FQNEAQ (reference sequence). The CDR3 has 13 residues. CDR3 amino acids: CASSFGTLVGYSF. The CDR3 coding sequence is TGTGCCAGCAGCTTCGGGACTCTCGTCGGCTACTCCTTC.

This CDR3 is CASSPVGRGPNEQYF. CDR3 in DNA: TGTGCCAGTAGTCCCGTCGGGAGGGGGCCGAACGAGCAGTACTTC. This chain joins TRBV19 and TRBJ2-7; a weak D match, TRBD2 (8 bases). Deletions cut 5 bases from V and 5 bases from J, with 19 bases between. The CDR3 length is 15 residues. Per the germline V gene, CDR1 is LNHDA and CDR2 is SQIVND (reference sequence).

The genes are TRBV7-7 and TRBJ2-2, with D possibly being TRBD1 (5 bases). The germline CDR1 and CDR2 sequences are SSHAT and FNYEAQ (reference sequence). CDR3 size: 15 residues. The V end was cut by 2 bases, the J end by 4 bases, with 11 bases between. The CDR3, as DNA: TGTGCCAGCAGCTTATCCCAGGGATTCACCGGGGAGCTGTTTTTT. It codes for CASSLSQGFTGELFF.

The CDR3 spells CAGEEGGRSRTVPFF. The CDR3 DNA reads as TGTGCTGGCGAGGAGGGAGGGCGAAGCAGGACAGTCCCTTTCTTT. The chain couples TRBV12-5 to TRBJ1-1, with D possibly matching TRBD1 (6 bases). The CDR3 sequence is 15 residues long. Germline lookup yields CDR1 LGHNT and CDR2 FRNRAP. V gave up 11 bases and J gave up 12 bases, with 31 bases separating them.

The V and J genes are TRBV6-5 and TRBJ2-2; 12 positions agree with TRBD1. Germline V gives CDR1 MNHEY, CDR2 SVGAGI. CDR3 size: 14 residues. The V and J ends lost 8 bases and 6 bases, in that order; junction bases with no gene match: 4. CDR3 DNA: TGTGCCAGCCGAGGGACAGGGGGCTCCGGGGAGCTGTTTTTT. Its protein is CASRGTGGSGELFF.

Remarks on this clone: Mismatch with germline at one junction end may stem from a read error. The sample holds other DNA sequences that translate to the same CDR3. This sequence joins TRBV7-9 and TRBJ2-7; a weak D match, TRBD2 (6 bases). Germline CDR1 is SEHNR and CDR2 is FQNEAQ (reference sequence). The CDR3 covers 13 residues. The CDR3 loop is CASSLDVGGEQYF. In DNA, the CDR3 is TGTGCCAGCAGTTTAGATGTGGGAGGCGAGCAGTACTTC.

The chain uses TRBV7-9 and TRBJ2-4; no clear D. Germline CDR1 and CDR2: SEHNR and FQNEAQ (reference sequence). This CDR3 spans 14 amino acids. V gave up 5 bases and J gave up 10 bases, with 18 bases separating them. In DNA form, the CDR3 reads TGTGCCAGCAGCAAAAAGGCGCCAGGCTCAATTCAGTACTTC. This sequence encodes CASSKKAPGSIQYF.